These T cell receptor beta chains were read from a single sample in a study of neurological immune-mediated disorders. TCRdb reanalysed the 5' RACE reads using MiXCR and keeps one entry per CDR3 protein. The sample carries roughly 39,000 distinct CDR3 sequences, roughly 5% recorded once. Sequencing was done on a sample of CD4+ T cells from blood. These receptors were taken from a man aged 18-30 years in good health. Each CDR3 is given with its conserved first and last residue. The D gene is left open where the match is weak. A clone size is listed for some rows: how often the clone was seen (once, few, many), or a class if it is expanded.

V	J	size	D	CDR3	DNA
TRBV10-3	TRBJ1-2	few	TRBD1	CAITGTANYGYTF	TGTGCCATCACCGGGACAGCCAACTATGGCTACACCTTC
TRBV20-1	TRBJ2-3	many	TRBD2	CSARVAGVSDTQYF	TGCAGTGCCAGGGTAGCGGGGGTGTCAGATACGCAGTATTTT
TRBV10-3	TRBJ1-2	many	TRBD1	CAPQATGVYGYTF	TGTGCCCCTCAGGCCACAGGGGTCTATGGCTACACCTTC
TRBV5-1	TRBJ1-2	many	.	CASSLEPYSTHFNYGYTF	TGCGCCAGCAGCTTAGAACCCTACTCGACCCATTTTAACTATGGCTACACCTTC
TRBV20-1	TRBJ2-7	many	TRBD1	CSANGQGAYEQYF	TGCAGTGCTAACGGACAGGGGGCGTACGAGCAGTACTTC
TRBV5-1	TRBJ2-3	many	TRBD2	CASSPGTSKDTQYF	TGCGCCAGCAGCCCCGGGACTAGCAAAGATACGCAGTATTTT
TRBV7-9	TRBJ1-4	many	TRBD1	CASSQPGQGNEKLFF	TGTGCCAGCAGCCAACCGGGACAGGGAAATGAAAAACTGTTTTTT
TRBV5-1	TRBJ1-1	many	.	CASSLPQGWNTEAFF	TGCGCCAGCAGCTTGCCACAGGGCTGGAACACTGAAGCTTTCTTT
TRBV20-1	TRBJ1-2	many	.	CSAPRDNYGYTF	TGCAGTGCACCGCGGGACAACTATGGCTACACCTTC
TRBV12-3/TRBV12-4	TRBJ1-1	many	.	CASSFGHLNTEAFF	TGTGCCAGCAGCTTTGGACATTTGAACACTGAAGCTTTCTTT
TRBV6-5	TRBJ1-1	many	.	CASSRTVNTEAFF	TGTGCCAGCAGTCGGACAGTGAACACTGAAGCTTTCTTT
TRBV12-3/TRBV12-4	TRBJ1-5	many	.	CASSSVDGQPQHF	TGTGCCAGCAGTTCCGTCGACGGCCAGCCCCAGCATTTT
TRBV12-3/TRBV12-4	TRBJ2-1	many	.	CASSFKGHEQFF	TGTGCCAGCAGTTTCAAAGGCCATGAGCAGTTCTTC
TRBV5-1	TRBJ1-1	many	TRBD1	CASSYGQDTEAFF	TGCGCCAGCAGCTACGGACAGGACACTGAAGCTTTCTTT
TRBV18	TRBJ1-2	many	.	CASSPGGGHGYTF	TGTGCCAGCTCACCGGGAGGGGGTCATGGCTACACCTTC
TRBV20-1	TRBJ2-5	many	TRBD2	CSASRGGTSVGAQYF	TGCAGTGCTAGCCGGGGAGGGACTAGCGTAGGGGCCCAGTACTTC
TRBV20-1	TRBJ1-3	medium-sized	.	CSARDRPSGNTIYF	TGCAGTGCTAGAGATCGTCCCTCTGGAAACACCATATATTTT
TRBV29-1	TRBJ2-1	many	TRBD2	CSVSGGAHNEQFF	TGCAGCGTAAGCGGGGGGGCTCACAATGAGCAGTTCTTC
TRBV28	TRBJ2-7	many	TRBD2	CASSSLSGGVTYEQYF	TGTGCCAGCAGTTCCCTTAGCGGGGGGGTTACCTACGAGCAGTACTTC
TRBV3-1	TRBJ1-1	many	.	CASSQEVSNTEAFF	TGTGCCAGCAGCCAAGAGGTCTCGAACACTGAAGCTTTCTTT
TRBV5-1	TRBJ1-2	many	.	CASSLVTLSSGYTF	TGCGCCAGCAGCTTGGTAACTCTCTCCTCTGGCTACACCTTC
TRBV20-1	TRBJ2-7	many	TRBD2	CSARDPERGAYEQYF	TGCAGTGCTAGAGATCCCGAGCGGGGGGCCTACGAGCAGTACTTC
TRBV14	TRBJ2-3	many	.	CASSPNIQGPTQYF	TGTGCCAGCAGCCCAAACATACAGGGACCTACGCAGTATTTT
TRBV20-1	TRBJ1-6	many	.	CSARLYYNSPLHF	TGCAGTGCTCGATTATACTATAATTCACCCCTCCACTTT
TRBV19	TRBJ1-1	many	.	CASTRSGEGRSEAFF	TGTGCCAGTACCAGGTCAGGGGAAGGTCGGTCGGAAGCTTTCTTT
TRBV25-1	TRBJ1-2	many	.	CASSAVGGLDDGYTF	TGTGCCAGCAGTGCCGTGGGAGGGTTGGACGATGGCTACACCTTC
TRBV5-1	TRBJ1-4	.	.	CASSSEKVNEKLFF	TGCGCCAGCAGCTCCGAGAAAGTTAATGAAAAACTGTTTTTT
TRBV7-9	TRBJ2-1	many	.	CASSARGRDGDNEQFF	TGTGCCAGCAGCGCCCGGGGACGGGACGGGGACAATGAGCAGTTCTTC
TRBV20-1	TRBJ2-7	medium-sized	.	CSASPGRVSYEQYF	TGCAGTGCTAGCCCGGGAAGAGTCTCCTACGAGCAGTACTTC
TRBV20-1	TRBJ2-5	many	.	CSASRQEETQYF	TGCAGTGCTAGCCGGCAAGAGGAGACCCAGTACTTC
TRBV4-3	TRBJ1-2	many	.	CASSRDLGGYTF	TGCGCCAGCAGCCGAGACCTGGGTGGCTACACCTTC
TRBV5-1	TRBJ1-2	many	.	CASSLGGNYGYTF	TGCGCCAGCAGCTTGGGGGGAAACTATGGCTACACCTTC
TRBV6-5	TRBJ1-2	many	TRBD1	CASSLTGGNGYTF	TGTGCCAGCAGTTTGACAGGGGGAAATGGCTACACCTTC
TRBV20-1	TRBJ1-2	many	TRBD1	CSAPDRGRNYGYTF	TGCAGTGCGCCAGACAGGGGGCGCAACTATGGCTACACCTTC
TRBV5-1	TRBJ2-5	many	TRBD2	CASSLSPQASGGETQYF	TGCGCCAGCAGCTTGTCACCACAGGCTAGCGGTGGAGAGACCCAGTACTTC
TRBV5-1	TRBJ2-7	many	TRBD1	CASSLEGQGNEQYF	TGCGCCAGCAGCTTGGAAGGACAGGGGAACGAGCAGTACTTC
TRBV4-1	TRBJ2-1	many	TRBD2	CASSQDTAPGGEQFF	TGCGCCAGCAGCCAAGATACAGCCCCGGGGGGAGAGCAGTTCTTC
TRBV24-1	TRBJ2-1	many	.	CATSEGGGRNEQFF	TGTGCCACCAGTGAAGGAGGGGGGAGAAATGAGCAGTTCTTC
TRBV10-3	TRBJ1-1	many	.	CAIRVNPNTEAFF	TGTGCCATCAGGGTAAACCCGAACACTGAAGCTTTCTTT
TRBV7-9	TRBJ1-2	many	.	CASSLQILSYGYTF	TGTGCCAGCAGCTTACAGATTTTGAGCTATGGCTACACCTTC
TRBV6-5	TRBJ1-1	many	.	CASSYRSSLNTEAFF	TGTGCCAGCAGTTACAGGTCCAGTTTGAACACTGAAGCTTTCTTT
TRBV7-2	TRBJ2-7	many	TRBD1	CASRPPGGPGEQYF	TGTGCCAGCAGGCCTCCAGGGGGACCGGGGGAGCAGTACTTC
TRBV6-5	TRBJ2-1	many	.	CASKTRGGYNEQFF	TGTGCCAGCAAGACTAGGGGGGGCTACAATGAGCAGTTCTTC
TRBV6-5	TRBJ2-2	many	.	CASSSGTVNTGELFF	TGTGCCAGCAGTTCCGGGACCGTGAACACCGGGGAGCTGTTTTTT
TRBV20-1	TRBJ2-7	few	.	CSAIDPLRAPHEQYF	TGCAGTGCTATTGACCCCTTGAGAGCCCCGCACGAGCAGTACTTC
TRBV9	TRBJ2-1	many	.	CASSVGVDSSYNEQFF	TGTGCCAGCAGCGTAGGGGTGGATAGCTCCTACAATGAGCAGTTCTTC
TRBV6-6	TRBJ1-3	.	.	CASSYMGIGNTIYF	TGTGCCAGCAGTTACATGGGGATTGGAAACACCATATATTTT
TRBV7-2	TRBJ1-4	many	.	CASSFGQTMEANEKLFF	TGTGCCAGCAGCTTTGGCCAGACGATGGAGGCTAATGAAAAACTGTTTTTT